Below are 13 T cell receptor beta chains sequenced from a single sample in a study of cytotoxic CD8 clonotypes in ibrutinib-treated CLL listed by TCRdb under 2021. To prepare the library, the immunoSEQ multiplex PCR assay was applied. This is the immuneACCESS table as TCRdb keeps it, with only in-frame sequences that have V and J called. A part of the clones is gone; compared with another copy, unresolved V genes explain less than half, and the rest is unexplained. The sample table shows about 300,000 clones, and approximately 76% are seen once. Around 6% of the sample is taken by the ten largest. The time point label, read with the paper, signifies: progressive disease on ibrutinib. Sequences were derived from PBMCs, sampled at disease progression, from a patient treated with ibrutinib. The receptors were sampled from a human donor with chronic lymphocytic leukemia.

V is TRBV4-3 and J is TRBJ2-3; perhaps D is TRBD1 or TRBD2 (7 bases each). The ends were cut back, 3 bases at V and 6 bases at J, with 16 bases in the middle. The germline gives CDR1 LGHNA, CDR2 YSLEER. The CDR3 runs 15 residues. The CDR3, as DNA: TGCGCCAGCAGCCATGCCCAGGGGGGGGGTGATACGCAGTATTTT. Its translation: CASSHAQGGGDTQYF.

This clone showed up just once. The rearrangement joins TRBV7-8 to TRBJ2-7; D gene uncertain. CDR1 is SGHVS, CDR2 FQNEAQ, per germline. This CDR3 has 13 amino acids. The CDR3 sequence is CAVNGAPSYEQYF. The CDR3 nucleotides are TGTGCAGTAAATGGAGCACCTTCCTACGAGCAGTACTTC.

CDR3 residues: CASSGGQGLAKNIQYF. In DNA, the CDR3 is TGTGCCAGTAGTGGGGGGCAGGGCCTAGCCAAAAACATTCAGTACTTC. The rearrangement joins TRBV19 to TRBJ2-4; the D call may be TRBD1 or TRBD2 (6 bases each). The V end lost 5 bases, the J end lost 0 bases, and 14 bases lay between the germline ends. Germline loops: CDR1 LNHDA, CDR2 SQIVND (reference sequence). The CDR3 covers 16 residues.

This rearrangement joins TRBV5-1 to TRBJ1-1; tentatively, D is TRBD1 (5 bases). The V end lost 0 bases, the J end lost 1 base, and 10 bases lay between the germline ends. CDR1 is SGHRS, CDR2 YFSETQ, per germline. This CDR3 is built from 15 residues. Written as DNA, the CDR3 is TGCGCCAGCAGCTTGGCCAGGGCCTCGAACACTGAAGCTTTCTTT. Translating gives CASSLARASNTEAFF.

The J gene is TRBJ2-2, the V gene TRBV10-2; unclear D gene. This CDR3 is 10 amino acids long. The germline CDR1 and CDR2 sequences are WSHSY and SAAADI. The V end was cut by 2 bases, the J end by 8 bases, with 0 bases between. The CDR3, as DNA: TGCGCCAGCAGTGAGGGGGAGCTGTTTTTT. This translates into CASSEGELFF.

This chain uses TRBV19 with TRBJ2-7; 7 bases are a match to TRBD1. Per the germline V gene, CDR1 is LNHDA and CDR2 is SQIVND (reference sequence). The CDR3 spans 13 residues. The J segment lost 3 bases and the V segment lost 5 bases, leaving 4 bases of the junction unmatched. Here the CDR3 DNA reads TGTGCCAGTAGTCAAGACAGGGACTACGAGCAGTACTTC. Translated: CASSQDRDYEQYF.

This clone was found a few times. The rearrangement joins TRBV11-3 to TRBJ1-3; 7 nucleotides line up with TRBD1. This CDR3 spans 15 amino acids. V lost 5 bases and J lost 4; bases outside the gene matches: 8. Germline CDR1 and CDR2: SGHNT and YENEEA. CDR3: CASSPGTDSGNTIYF. Here the CDR3 DNA reads TGTGCCAGCAGCCCTGGGACAGATTCCGGAAACACCATATATTTT. The full variable domain, completed using reference TRBV11-3 and TRBJ1-3, is EAGVVQSPRYKIIEKKQPVAFWCNPISGHNTLYWYLQNLGQGPELLIRYENEEAVDDSQLPKDRFSAERLKGVDSTLKIQPAELGDSAVYLCASSPGTDSGNTIYFGEGSWLTVV.

The CDR3 nucleotides are TGTGCCAGCAGTCAAGACAGGAACGATGGCTACACCTTC. As protein: CASSQDRNDGYTF. The chain employs TRBV6-6 and TRBJ1-2, with D possibly matching TRBD1 (6 bases). V was clipped by 5 bases and J by 6 bases, with 13 bases between them. In germline, CDR1 is MNHNY, CDR2 SVGAGI (reference sequence). The CDR3 has 13 amino acids.

The chain employs TRBV2 and TRBJ2-7; D perhaps matches TRBD1 (7 bases). Germline V gives CDR1 SNHLY, CDR2 FYNNEI. The V gene lost 5 bases and the J gene lost 6 bases, with 23 bases spanning the gap. The CDR3 runs 16 residues. CDR3 nucleotides: TGTGCCAGCAGTCTTATGTGGGGGGTTGACAGGGTCGAGCAGTACTTC. It translates to CASSLMWGVDRVEQYF.

This clone has just one count. The chain employs TRBV18 and TRBJ2-7; D may be TRBD2 (5 bases). Trimming cost V 0 bases and J 3 bases, with 12 bases left between them. The CDR3 totals 15 residues. CDR1 is KGHSH and CDR2 is LQKENI in the germline V gene. The CDR3 loop reads CASSPPGWGDYEQYF. The CDR3 DNA follows: TGTGCCAGCTCACCACCGGGGTGGGGAGACTACGAGCAGTACTTC.

The chain has TRBV15 and TRBJ2-7; D gene unclear. Germline V gene data show CDR1 as LNHNV and CDR2 as YYDKDF (reference sequence). V was clipped by 0 bases and J by 3 bases, with 12 bases between them. This CDR3 has 15 residues. CDR3 region: CATSREQGINYEQYF. The CDR3 DNA reads as TGTGCCACCAGCAGAGAGCAAGGCATCAACTACGAGCAGTACTTC.

The V call is TRBV11-3, the J call TRBJ2-2, with D possibly being TRBD1 or TRBD2 (5 bases each). This CDR3 is 17 amino acids long. Trimming removed 1 base at V and 0 bases at J, with 12 bases between. Germline-derived CDR1 and CDR2 are SGHNT and YENEEA. CDR3 in amino acids: CASSLVAGASNTGELFF. The DNA for the CDR3 is TGTGCCAGCAGCTTAGTTGCCGGGGCATCGAACACCGGGGAGCTGTTTTTT. Supplemented by reference TRBV11-3 and TRBJ2-2, the full variable domain reads EAGVVQSPRYKIIEKKQPVAFWCNPISGHNTLYWYLQNLGQGPELLIRYENEEAVDDSQLPKDRFSAERLKGVDSTLKIQPAELGDSAVYLCASSLVAGASNTGELFFGEGSRLTVL.

The chain combines TRBV28 with TRBJ1-6; D ambiguous. Germline CDR1 MDHEN, CDR2 SYDVKM. The V end was cut by 2 bases, the J end by 8 bases, with 7 bases between. The length of the CDR3 is 13 residues. The CDR3 sequence: CASSLLGYSPLHF. In nucleotides, the CDR3 is TGTGCCAGCAGTTTACTGGGGTATTCACCCCTCCACTTT. The full variable domain, rest sourced from reference TRBV28 and TRBJ1-6, is DVKVTQSSRYLVKRTGEKVFLECVQDMDHENMFWYRQDPGLGLRLIYFSYDVKMKEKGDIPEGYSVSREKKERFSLILESASTNQTSMYLCASSLLGYSPLHFGNGTRLTVT.